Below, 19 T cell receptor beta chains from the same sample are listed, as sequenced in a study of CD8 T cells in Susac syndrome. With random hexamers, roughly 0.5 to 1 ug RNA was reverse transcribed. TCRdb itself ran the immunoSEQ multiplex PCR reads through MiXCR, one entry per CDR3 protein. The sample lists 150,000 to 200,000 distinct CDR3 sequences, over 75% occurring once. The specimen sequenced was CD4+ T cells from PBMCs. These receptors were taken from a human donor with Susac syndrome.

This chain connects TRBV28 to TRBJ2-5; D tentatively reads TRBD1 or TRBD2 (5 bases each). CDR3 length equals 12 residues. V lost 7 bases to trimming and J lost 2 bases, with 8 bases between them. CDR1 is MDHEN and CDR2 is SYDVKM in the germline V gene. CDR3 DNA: TGTGCCAGCAATGAGGGGCAAGAGACCCAGTACTTC. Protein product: CASNEGQETQYF.

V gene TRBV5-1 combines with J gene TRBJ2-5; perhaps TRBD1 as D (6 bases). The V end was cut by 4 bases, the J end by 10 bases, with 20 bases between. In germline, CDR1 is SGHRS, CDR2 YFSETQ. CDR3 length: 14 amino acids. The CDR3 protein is CASSDPGQESIQYF. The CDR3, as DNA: TGCGCCAGCAGCGACCCGGGACAAGAGAGTATCCAGTACTTC.

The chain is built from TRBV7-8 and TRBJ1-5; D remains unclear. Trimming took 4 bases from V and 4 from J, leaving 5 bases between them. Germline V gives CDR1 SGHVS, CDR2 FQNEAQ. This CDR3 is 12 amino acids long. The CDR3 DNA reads TGTGCCAGCAGCTCACAGAATCAGCCCCAGCATTTT. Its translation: CASSSQNQPQHF.

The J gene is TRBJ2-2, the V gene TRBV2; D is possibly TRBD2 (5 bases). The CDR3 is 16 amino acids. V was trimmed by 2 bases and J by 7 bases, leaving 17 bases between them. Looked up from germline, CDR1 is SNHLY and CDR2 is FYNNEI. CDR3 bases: TGTGCCAGCAGTGAACGTGGTGGGCAGGCGGGCGGGGAGCTGTTTTTT. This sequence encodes CASSERGGQAGGELFF.

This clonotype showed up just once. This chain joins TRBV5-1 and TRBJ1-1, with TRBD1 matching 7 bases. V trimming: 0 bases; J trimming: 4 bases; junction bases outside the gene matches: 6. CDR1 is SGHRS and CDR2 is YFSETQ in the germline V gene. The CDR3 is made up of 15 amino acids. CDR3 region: CASSLDAAGGTEAFF. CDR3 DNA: TGCGCCAGCAGCTTGGACGCGGCAGGGGGCACTGAAGCTTTCTTT.

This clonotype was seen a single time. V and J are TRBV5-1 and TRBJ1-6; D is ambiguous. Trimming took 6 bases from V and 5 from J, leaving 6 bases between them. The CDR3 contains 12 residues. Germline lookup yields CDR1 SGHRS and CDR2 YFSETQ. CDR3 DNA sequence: TGCGCCAGCACGGAAGATAATTCACCCCTCCACTTT. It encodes CASTEDNSPLHF.

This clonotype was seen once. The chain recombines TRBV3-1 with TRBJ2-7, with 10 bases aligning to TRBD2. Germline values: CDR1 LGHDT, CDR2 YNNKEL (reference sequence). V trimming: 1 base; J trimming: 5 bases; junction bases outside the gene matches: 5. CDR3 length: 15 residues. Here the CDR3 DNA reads TGTGCCAGCAGCCAAGTCCGCCTAGCGGGGGACGAGCAGTACTTC. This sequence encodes CASSQVRLAGDEQYF.

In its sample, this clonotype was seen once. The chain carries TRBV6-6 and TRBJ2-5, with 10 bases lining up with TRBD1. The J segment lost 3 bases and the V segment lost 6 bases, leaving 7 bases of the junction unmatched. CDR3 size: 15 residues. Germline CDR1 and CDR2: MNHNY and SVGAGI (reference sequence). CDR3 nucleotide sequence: TGTGCCAGCAGGACCGGGACAGGGGCCAAAGAGACCCAGTACTTC. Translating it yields CASRTGTGAKETQYF.

The CDR3 region is CASSPGTSGRAQFF. In DNA form, the CDR3 reads TGTGCCAGCAGTCCCGGGACTAGCGGGAGGGCCCAGTTCTTC. The chain uses TRBV27 and TRBJ2-1; 16 bases match TRBD2. The CDR3 has 14 amino acids. Trimming removed 5 bases from V and 13 bases from J; junction bases left unmatched: 5. Looked up from germline, CDR1 is MNHEY and CDR2 is SMNVEV (reference sequence).

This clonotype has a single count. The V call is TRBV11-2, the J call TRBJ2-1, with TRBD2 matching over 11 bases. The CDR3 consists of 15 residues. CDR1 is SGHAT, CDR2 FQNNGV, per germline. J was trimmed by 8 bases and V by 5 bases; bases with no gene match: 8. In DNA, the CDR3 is TGTGCCAGCAGCACCGGGACTAGCGGTCTCGATGAGCAGTTCTTC. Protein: CASSTGTSGLDEQFF.

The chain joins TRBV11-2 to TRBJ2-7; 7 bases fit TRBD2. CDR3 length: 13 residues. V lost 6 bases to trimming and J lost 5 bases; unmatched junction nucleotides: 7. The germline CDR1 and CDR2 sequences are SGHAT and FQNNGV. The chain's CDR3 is CASRLLLANEQYF. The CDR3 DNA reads TGTGCCAGCAGGTTATTACTAGCGAACGAGCAGTACTTC.

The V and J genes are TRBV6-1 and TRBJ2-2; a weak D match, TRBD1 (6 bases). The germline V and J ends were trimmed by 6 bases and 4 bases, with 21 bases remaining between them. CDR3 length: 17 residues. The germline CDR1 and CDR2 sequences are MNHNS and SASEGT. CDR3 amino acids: CASRLQGNFLATGELFF. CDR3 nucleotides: TGTGCCAGCAGACTCCAGGGGAACTTTCTAGCCACCGGGGAGCTGTTTTTT.

CDR3 DNA: TGTGCCAGCAGCTTAATTGGCGGGGGGCCTTCGAAAGATACGCAGTATTTT. Protein: CASSLIGGGPSKDTQYF. V and J are TRBV13 and TRBJ2-3; 8 bases are shared with TRBD2. The CDR3 is 17 amino acids. Looked up from germline, CDR1 is PRHDT and CDR2 is FYEKMQ (reference sequence). V trimming: 2 bases; J trimming: 5 bases; junction bases outside the gene matches: 12.

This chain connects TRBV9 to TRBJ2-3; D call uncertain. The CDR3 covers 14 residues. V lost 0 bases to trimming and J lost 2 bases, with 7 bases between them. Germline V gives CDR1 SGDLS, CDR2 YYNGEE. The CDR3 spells CASSVDGTTDTQYF. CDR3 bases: TGTGCCAGCAGCGTAGACGGTACCACAGATACGCAGTATTTT.

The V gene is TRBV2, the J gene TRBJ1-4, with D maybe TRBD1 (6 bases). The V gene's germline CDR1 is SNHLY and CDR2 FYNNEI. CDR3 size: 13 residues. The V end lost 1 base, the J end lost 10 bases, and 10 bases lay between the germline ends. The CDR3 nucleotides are TGTGCCAGCAGTGAAGGGGGGGGCAGAAAACTGTTTTTT. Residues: CASSEGGGRKLFF.

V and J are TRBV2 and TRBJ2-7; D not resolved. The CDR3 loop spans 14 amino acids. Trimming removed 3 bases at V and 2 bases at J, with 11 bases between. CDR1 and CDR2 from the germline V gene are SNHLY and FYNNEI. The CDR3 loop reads CASSDLGLTYEQYF. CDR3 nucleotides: TGTGCCAGCAGTGATTTGGGGTTAACCTACGAGCAGTACTTC.

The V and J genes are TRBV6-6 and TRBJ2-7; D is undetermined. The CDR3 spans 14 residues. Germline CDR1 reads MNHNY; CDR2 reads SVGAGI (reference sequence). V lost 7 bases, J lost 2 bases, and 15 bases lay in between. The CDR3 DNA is TGTGCCAGCACCCGCGGTGCCAGCACCTACGAGCAGTACTTC. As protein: CASTRGASTYEQYF.

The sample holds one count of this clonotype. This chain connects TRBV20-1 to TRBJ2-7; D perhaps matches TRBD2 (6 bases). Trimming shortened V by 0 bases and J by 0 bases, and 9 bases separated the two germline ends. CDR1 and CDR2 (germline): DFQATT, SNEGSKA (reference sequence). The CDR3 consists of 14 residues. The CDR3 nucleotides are TGCAGTGCTAGAGATCCGACTAGCTCCTACGAGCAGTACTTC. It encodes CSARDPTSSYEQYF.

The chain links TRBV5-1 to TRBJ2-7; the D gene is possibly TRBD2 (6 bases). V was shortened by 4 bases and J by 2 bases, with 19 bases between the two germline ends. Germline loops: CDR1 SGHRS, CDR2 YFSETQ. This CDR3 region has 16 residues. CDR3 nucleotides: TGCGCCAGCAGCATCGGACATGGGAGGATAACCTACGAGCAGTACTTC. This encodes CASSIGHGRITYEQYF. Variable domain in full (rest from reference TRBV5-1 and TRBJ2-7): KAGVTQTPRYLIKTRGQQVTLSCSPISGHRSVSWYQQTPGQGLQFLFEYFSETQRNKGNFPGRFSGRQFSNSRSEMNVSTLELGDSALYLCASSIGHGRITYEQYFGPGTRLTVT.